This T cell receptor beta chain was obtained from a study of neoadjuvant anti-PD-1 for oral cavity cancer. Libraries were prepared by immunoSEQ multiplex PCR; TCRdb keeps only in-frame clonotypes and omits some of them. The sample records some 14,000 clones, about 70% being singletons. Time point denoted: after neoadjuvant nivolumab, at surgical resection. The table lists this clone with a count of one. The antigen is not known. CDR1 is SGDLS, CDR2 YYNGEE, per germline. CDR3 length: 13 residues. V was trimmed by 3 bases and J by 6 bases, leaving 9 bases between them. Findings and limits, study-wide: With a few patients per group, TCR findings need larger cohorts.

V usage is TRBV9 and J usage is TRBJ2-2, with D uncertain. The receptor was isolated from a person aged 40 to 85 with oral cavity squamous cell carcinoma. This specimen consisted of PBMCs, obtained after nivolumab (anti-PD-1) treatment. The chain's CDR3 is CASSEPQSGELFF. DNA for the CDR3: TGTGCCAGCAGCGAGCCCCAGTCCGGGGAGCTGTTTTTT.